The clone carrying this TCR beta chain showed up many times. Its antigen is as yet unknown. The CDR3 consists of 13 residues. Trimming cost V 3 bases and J 6 bases; bases outside gene matches: 5. Germline-derived CDR1 and CDR2 are SQVTM and ANQGSEA. These data originate in a study of CD8 T cells in ankylosing spondylitis. Study-level findings and limits: Disease-linked clones, CD8+, were relatively rare in peripheral blood. Characteristic, it appeared, of ankylosing spondylitis blood was a TCR beta motif of eight or nine highly homologous variants. It was reported that disease-linked clones were significantly enriched in matched ankylosing spondylitis synovial fluid.

5'-RACE, quantitative and with molecular barcodes, yielded the TCR beta libraries. TCRdb recomputed calls from the 5' RACE reads with MiXCR, one row per CDR3 protein. The table includes around 90,000 distinct CDR3 sequences, about 27% detected once. This TCR was recovered from a male donor with ankylosing spondylitis or in good health (not recorded which). The sample comprised blood, either unsorted or a sorted T cell fraction (not recorded which). The V and J genes are TRBV29-1 and TRBJ1-5; the match to TRBD1 covers 7 bases. The CDR3 region is CSVDQGGGQPQHF. CDR3 nucleotide sequence: TGCAGCGTTGATCAGGGGGGCGGTCAGCCCCAGCATTTT.